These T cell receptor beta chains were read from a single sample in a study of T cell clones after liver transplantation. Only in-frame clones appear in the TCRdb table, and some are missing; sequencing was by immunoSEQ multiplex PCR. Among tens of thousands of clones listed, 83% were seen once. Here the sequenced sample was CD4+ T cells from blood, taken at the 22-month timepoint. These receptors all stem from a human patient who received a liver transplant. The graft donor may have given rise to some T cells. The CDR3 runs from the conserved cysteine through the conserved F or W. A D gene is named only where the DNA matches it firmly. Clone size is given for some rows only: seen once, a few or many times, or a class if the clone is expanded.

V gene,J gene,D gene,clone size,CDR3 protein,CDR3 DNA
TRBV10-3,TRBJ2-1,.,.,CAISQGRENEQFF,TGTGCCATCAGCCAGGGACGGGAGAATGAGCAGTTCTTC
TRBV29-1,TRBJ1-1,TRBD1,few,CSGLRQGEAFF,TGCAGCGGTCTCCGACAGGGCGAAGCTTTCTTT
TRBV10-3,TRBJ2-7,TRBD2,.,CAISEQKREVSYEQYF,TGTGCCATCAGTGAGCAAAAGCGGGAGGTGTCCTACGAGCAGTACTTC
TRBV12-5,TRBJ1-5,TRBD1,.,CASGRDRGNQPQHF,TGTGCTAGTGGTCGGGACAGGGGAAATCAGCCCCAGCATTTT
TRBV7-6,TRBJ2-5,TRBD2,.,CASSLQAGETQYF,TGTGCCAGCAGCTTACAAGCGGGGGAGACCCAGTACTTC
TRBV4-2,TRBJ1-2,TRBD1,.,CASSQDREEVSGYTF,TGTGCCAGCAGCCAGGACAGGGAGGAAGTAAGCGGCTACACCTTC
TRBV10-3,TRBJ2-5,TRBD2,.,CAISESPSGQETQYF,TGTGCCATCAGTGAGTCCCCTAGCGGCCAAGAGACCCAGTACTTC
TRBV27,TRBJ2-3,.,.,CASSLTDTQYF,TGTGCCAGCAGTTTAACAGATACGCAGTATTTT
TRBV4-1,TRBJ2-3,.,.,CASSHTRETDTQYF,TGCGCCAGCAGCCATACGAGAGAGACAGATACGCAGTATTTT
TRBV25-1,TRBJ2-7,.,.,CASSPRGGDEQYF,TGTGCCAGCAGTCCCCGCGGAGGGGACGAGCAGTACTTC
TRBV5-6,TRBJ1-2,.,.,CASSLLGSHGYTF,TGTGCCAGCAGCTTGTTGGGGAGCCATGGCTACACCTTC